This entry lists 17 T cell receptor beta chains sequenced from one sample in a study of cytomegalovirus exposure and HLA in healthy donors. Researchers ran the PCR with 60 Vbeta and 13 Jbeta primers. Data came from immunoSEQ multiplex PCR; TCRdb stores just in-frame clones and leaves some out. The repertoire has about 82,000 clones, more than 60% of them found once; the top ten carry under 15%. Material: PBMCs. The receptors stem from a human donor in good health.

The rearrangement uses TRBV18 and TRBJ1-4; TRBD1 matches at 8 bases. The V gene's germline CDR1 is KGHSH and CDR2 LQKENI. V was pared by 3 bases and J by 4 bases, with 7 bases of the junction left unmatched. The CDR3 has 16 residues. CDR3 sequence: CASSPPAGGSNEKLFF. The CDR3 nucleotides are TGTGCCAGCTCACCCCCTGCAGGGGGCAGTAATGAAAAACTGTTTTTT.

The chain uses TRBV19 and TRBJ1-1; D gene uncertain. Germline CDR1 is LNHDA and CDR2 is SQIVND (reference sequence). This CDR3 spans 13 amino acids. V shed 9 bases and J shed 2 bases, with 13 bases lying between them. CDR3 protein: CASKARENTEAFF. In nucleotides, the CDR3 is TGTGCCAGCAAAGCGAGGGAAAACACTGAAGCTTTCTTT.

This chain uses TRBV18 with TRBJ2-7, with 9 bases aligning to TRBD1. Trimming cost V 1 base and J 6 bases; bases outside gene matches: 7. Germline-derived CDR1 and CDR2 are KGHSH and LQKENI. The CDR3 length is 15 residues. CDR3 amino acids: CASSPRPTGGTEQYF. DNA of the CDR3: TGTGCCAGCTCACCACGACCCACAGGGGGCACCGAGCAGTACTTC.

V usage is TRBV15 and J usage is TRBJ1-2; 7 positions match TRBD1. The CDR3 runs 13 residues. CDR1 LNHNV and CDR2 YYDKDF come from the germline V gene (reference sequence). Trimming took 2 bases from V and 9 from J; bases not matched to a gene: 6. The CDR3 nucleotides are TGTGCCACCAGCAGACTGACAGGGACGCGCTACACCTTC. It specifies CATSRLTGTRYTF.

The V call is TRBV6-5, the J call TRBJ2-1; D remains unclear. The germline CDR1 and CDR2 sequences are MNHEY and SVGAGI. This CDR3 is built from 13 residues. The ends were cut back, 7 bases at V and 12 bases at J, with 19 bases in the middle. In DNA, the CDR3 is TGTGCCAGCACTCCAGGATTGGCCCTCAGGCAGTTCTTC. Residues: CASTPGLALRQFF.

The chain combines TRBV4-3 with TRBJ2-7, with a weak D call TRBD2 (6 bases). Trimming left V 1 base short and J 4 bases short, with 8 bases between. Germline V gene sequence: CDR1 LGHNA, CDR2 YSLEER. The CDR3 length is 13 residues. CDR3 sequence: CASSQGGEYEQYF. CDR3 nucleotides: TGCGCCAGCAGCCAAGGGGGGGAATACGAGCAGTACTTC.

The V gene is TRBV25-1, the J gene TRBJ1-2; 7 bases align to TRBD1. Germline CDR1 reads MGHDK; CDR2 reads SYGVNS. The CDR3 covers 15 residues. Trimming removed 4 bases from V and 6 bases from J; junction bases left unmatched: 11. CDR3 residues: CASSAWTGDKNGYTF. The CDR3 DNA reads TGTGCCAGCAGTGCTTGGACAGGTGACAAAAATGGCTACACCTTC.

This clone was seen a few times. The chain joins TRBV18 to TRBJ1-4, with no clear D. The V end was cut by 3 bases, the J end by 7 bases, with 9 bases between. The CDR3 totals 13 residues. Germline V gives CDR1 KGHSH, CDR2 LQKENI. CDR3 bases: TGTGCCAGCTCACCGACCCGGGGTGAAAAACTGTTTTTT. This translates into CASSPTRGEKLFF.

The rearrangement links TRBV11-2 to TRBJ2-1, with a possible D match to TRBD2 (5 bases). From germline, CDR1 is SGHAT and CDR2 FQNNGV. The V and J ends lost 2 bases and 8 bases respectively, with 16 bases between them. CDR3 length: 15 residues. In nucleotides, the CDR3 is TGTGCCAGCAGCTTAAGCCCTTCAGACGGGGATGAGCAGTTCTTC. Translated, it gives CASSLSPSDGDEQFF.

The chain couples TRBV4-3 to TRBJ2-7; maybe TRBD1 (6 bases). CDR1 and CDR2 from the germline V gene are LGHNA and YSLEER. This CDR3 is built from 16 residues. Trimming removed 2 bases at V and 4 bases at J, with 18 bases between. The CDR3 DNA is TGCGCCAGCAGCCAATCCGTGAGACAGGCGGAATACGAGCAGTACTTC. It codes for CASSQSVRQAEYEQYF.

The V call is TRBV5-8, the J call TRBJ2-2; TRBD1 matches at 8 bases. V gave up 2 bases and J gave up 4 bases; unmatched junction bases: 4. The CDR3 spans 15 residues. Germline CDR1 reads SGHTS; CDR2 reads YDEGEE. The CDR3 DNA reads as TGTGCCAGCAGCTTAGGGACAGGAGGCACCGGGGAGCTGTTTTTT. It translates to CASSLGTGGTGELFF.

V usage is TRBV2 and J usage is TRBJ1-5; 7 positions agree with TRBD1. Trimming at V came to 6 bases and at J to 0 bases, leaving 8 bases not matched to a gene. The CDR3 runs to 16 residues. The germline V gene has CDR1 SNHLY and CDR2 FYNNEI. CDR3 protein: CASSETTGISNQPQHF. CDR3 coding DNA: TGTGCCAGCAGCGAAACGACAGGGATTAGCAATCAGCCCCAGCATTTT.

The chain links TRBV5-4 to TRBJ1-2; D call uncertain. CDR1 and CDR2 (germline): SGHNT, YYREEE (reference sequence). The CDR3 length is 13 residues. Trimming took 0 bases from V and 2 from J, leaving 5 bases between them. Here the CDR3 DNA reads TGTGCCAGCAGCTTGGTTCAGAACTATGGCTACACCTTC. Translated: CASSLVQNYGYTF.

The rearrangement links TRBV11-2 to TRBJ1-6; perhaps TRBD1 as D (6 bases). The germline gives CDR1 SGHAT, CDR2 FQNNGV. V shed 5 bases and J shed 9 bases, with 17 bases lying between them. This CDR3 has 15 residues. The CDR3 nucleotides are TGTGCCAGCAGCCGAGGGGGGGGTTTCGGTTCACCCCTCCACTTT. Translated, it gives CASSRGGGFGSPLHF.

This rearrangement joins TRBV2 to TRBJ1-1; D remains unclear. The CDR3 is made up of 13 amino acids. V lost 4 bases and J lost 4, with 10 bases in between. The germline V gene has CDR1 SNHLY and CDR2 FYNNEI. This CDR3 reads CASSADGITEAFF. CDR3 coding DNA: TGTGCCAGCAGTGCCGACGGGATCACTGAAGCTTTCTTT.

J is TRBJ1-6 and V is TRBV15; D perhaps matches TRBD1 (5 bases). The CDR3 runs to 14 residues. Germline lookup yields CDR1 LNHNV and CDR2 YYDKDF (reference sequence). V lost 4 bases to trimming and J lost 10 bases, with 14 bases between them. CDR3 bases: TGTGCCACCAGCAACCGGGGACTAATGTCACCCCTCCACTTT. Its protein product is CATSNRGLMSPLHF.

The chain couples TRBV6-5 to TRBJ1-6, with no clear D. Deletions cut 0 bases from V and 9 bases from J, with 15 bases between. Looked up from germline, CDR1 is MNHEY and CDR2 is SVGAGI. This CDR3 is built from 16 residues. DNA of the CDR3: TGTGCCAGCAGTTACTCGCCCGCGGGCGCCGGTTCACCCCTCCACTTT. Protein: CASSYSPAGAGSPLHF.